These 2 T cell receptor beta chains came from one sample sequenced in a study of blood T cell repertoires in COVID-19. The protocol was immunoSEQ multiplex PCR, while the TCRdb copy is restricted to in-frame clones and leaves out a portion. This table has approximately 100,000 clones, 85% to 90% appearing once. Specimen: peripheral blood. These TCRs come from a woman of 80 years or more with active COVID-19.

This chain's CDR3 is CASSLVAGGPVDTQYF. The CDR3, as DNA: TGTGCCAGCAGCTTAGTTGCGGGAGGGCCGGTTGATACGCAGTATTTT. V is TRBV7-8 and J is TRBJ2-3, with TRBD2 matching 9 bases. CDR1 SGHVS and CDR2 FQNEAQ come from the germline V gene. V shed 1 base, J shed 6 bases, and the junction held 8 bases outside the gene matches. This CDR3 contains 16 residues.

This clone is termed medium-sized. The chain couples TRBV7-6 to TRBJ2-4; 8 positions agree with TRBD1. J was trimmed by 0 bases and V by 5 bases; bases with no gene match: 9. The CDR3 totals 17 residues. Germline V gives CDR1 SGHVS, CDR2 FNYEAQ. This CDR3 reads CASSPDPGGLAKNIQYF. The CDR3 region has the DNA TGTGCCAGCAGCCCGGACCCAGGGGGCCTAGCCAAAAACATTCAGTACTTC.